This T cell receptor beta chain was identified in a study of blood T cell repertoires in COVID-19. CDR3 length equals 15 residues. Trimming at V came to 6 bases and at J to 2 bases, leaving 5 bases not matched to a gene. CDR1 is MNHEY, CDR2 SVGAGI, per germline. The data were produced by immunoSEQ multiplex PCR, yet TCRdb's version contains in-frame clones alone and is incomplete. The sample includes about 260,000 clones, approximately 84% of them seen just once. The gene calls are TRBV6-5 and TRBJ2-2, with 8 bases matching TRBD2. The sample taken for sequencing was peripheral blood. The TCR was taken from a human donor in a cohort sampled during active COVID-19. CDR3 sequence: CASRPGGGNTGELFF. The DNA for the CDR3 is TGTGCCAGCAGACCGGGGGGGGGCAACACCGGGGAGCTGTTTTTT.